This passage covers 18 T cell receptor beta chains from one sample sequenced in a study of identical twins. TCRdb called the 5' RACE reads again in MiXCR, with one record for every CDR3 protein. The sample consists of 200,000 to 250,000 distinct CDR3 sequences, around 6.8% of them appearing once. These data are also associated with another study on yellow fever vaccine responses in identical twins.

Sequencing was done on a sample of memory (CD45RO+) T cells sorted from blood. The origin of the receptors is a woman between 18 and 29 years old in good health.

In its sample, this clonotype was seen many times. This rearrangement joins TRBV20-1 to TRBJ2-3, with D possibly being TRBD2 (6 bases). CDR3 length equals 15 residues. Germline V gene data show CDR1 as DFQATT and CDR2 as SNEGSKA (reference sequence). The V end lost 1 base, the J end lost 3 bases, and 14 bases lay between the germline ends. The CDR3 DNA is TGCAGTGCTAGAGGGCGACTAGTATCGACAGATACGCAGTATTTT. It yields the protein CSARGRLVSTDTQYF.

This clonotype was recorded a few times. The chain carries TRBV24-1 and TRBJ2-2; D is unclear. This CDR3 has 16 residues. Between the trimmed V and J ends, which lost 3 bases and 3 bases, there was a span of 13 bases. Germline values: CDR1 KGHDR, CDR2 SFDVKD. CDR3 region: CATSDTETLHTGELFF. DNA for the CDR3: TGTGCCACCAGTGATACCGAGACACTACACACCGGGGAGCTGTTTTTT.

The chain's CDR3 is CASSLGDNEQFF. The CDR3 DNA is TGTGCCAGCAGCCTCGGGGACAATGAGCAGTTCTTC. The chain carries TRBV3-1 and TRBJ2-1; the D gene is possibly TRBD2 (5 bases). V lost 4 bases to trimming and J lost 5 bases, with 6 bases between them. This CDR3 region has 12 residues. CDR1 is LGHDT, CDR2 YNNKEL, per germline (reference sequence).

This clonotype occurred many times. The rearrangement links TRBV20-1 to TRBJ2-3; the D gene could be TRBD1 or TRBD2 (5 bases each). This CDR3 comprises 15 residues. Trimming stripped 7 bases from V and 2 bases from J, with 19 bases between. The V gene's germline CDR1 is DFQATT and CDR2 SNEGSKA (reference sequence). CDR3 coding DNA: TGCAGTGGTCCGTCAGGGACGCCCTCCACAGATACGCAGTATTTT. Translating gives CSGPSGTPSTDTQYF.

This clonotype was found a few times. J is TRBJ1-2 and V is TRBV12-3 or TRBV12-4; D may be TRBD1 (6 bases). The CDR3 has 12 amino acids. Trimming stripped 7 bases from V and 4 bases from J, with 10 bases between. The CDR3: CASKRGAYGYTF. In DNA, the CDR3 is TGTGCCAGCAAGAGGGGGGCCTATGGCTACACCTTC.

This clonotype came up a few times. The gene calls are TRBV29-1 and TRBJ2-5; D possibly corresponds to TRBD2 (5 bases). This CDR3 is 11 amino acids long. V lost 6 bases, J lost 5 bases, and 10 bases lay in between. Germline lookup yields CDR1 SQVTM and CDR2 ANQGSEA. The CDR3 DNA is TGCAGCGTGGAGGTGGGGGAGACCCAGTACTTC. This translates into CSVEVGETQYF.

This clonotype was found a few times. The rearrangement joins TRBV5-1 to TRBJ2-7, with 16 bases that match TRBD2. Germline assignment: CDR1 SGHRS and CDR2 YFSETQ. The CDR3 extends over 19 amino acids. J gave up 2 bases and V 6 bases, and 14 bases lay outside the gene matches. In DNA form, the CDR3 reads TGCGCCAGCAACAATAGGGATCCGGGACTAGCGGGGGGGACCTACGAGCAGTACTTC. It specifies CASNNRDPGLAGGTYEQYF.

This clonotype was seen a handful of times. The chain couples TRBV28 to TRBJ2-5, with TRBD1 identical over 9 bases. Germline loops: CDR1 MDHEN, CDR2 SYDVKM. This CDR3 has 15 amino acids. J lost 5 bases, V lost 3 bases, and 7 bases had no gene match. The CDR3 DNA reads as TGTGCCAGCAGTTTTAGGACAGGGGTTATTGAGACCCAGTACTTC. It translates to CASSFRTGVIETQYF.

Many counts were recorded for this clonotype. This chain links TRBV29-1 with TRBJ2-1, with 8 bases aligning to TRBD2. Germline loops: CDR1 SQVTM, CDR2 ANQGSEA. Trimming at V came to 2 bases and at J to 3 bases, leaving 3 bases not matched to a gene. The CDR3 loop spans 14 amino acids. CDR3 in amino acids: CSVETREVYNEQFF. The CDR3 nucleotides read TGCAGCGTTGAAACGCGGGAGGTCTACAATGAGCAGTTCTTC.

This clonotype was counted a few times. This chain uses TRBV11-2 with TRBJ2-1, with D perhaps given as TRBD1 or TRBD2 (6 bases each). CDR1 is SGHAT and CDR2 is FQNNGV in the germline V gene. V shed 6 bases and J shed 5 bases, with 23 bases lying between them. The CDR3 totals 17 residues. CDR3 residues: CASRHRRGLGPNNEQFF. The CDR3 DNA sequence: TGTGCCAGCAGACACCGTCGGGGGCTTGGGCCTAACAATGAGCAGTTCTTC.

This clonotype has only a few counts. This rearrangement joins TRBV6-1 to TRBJ2-3, with 9 bases that match TRBD2. V gave up 0 bases and J gave up 3 bases; unmatched junction bases: 7. Germline V CDR1 and CDR2: MNHNS, SASEGT. The CDR3 consists of 17 residues. CDR3 sequence (DNA): TGTGCCAGCAGTGAAGCTCGGGCTAGCGGGAAAACAGATACGCAGTATTTT. The encoded protein is CASSEARASGKTDTQYF.

The sample holds a few counts of this clonotype. This chain uses TRBV28 with TRBJ1-6; D unresolved. The germline V gene encodes CDR1 MDHEN and CDR2 SYDVKM. This CDR3 has 13 residues. V was shortened by 10 bases and J by 13 bases, with 20 bases between the two germline ends. CDR3 region: CATHSLTYPPLHF. CDR3 bases: TGTGCCACCCATTCCTTGACATATCCGCCCCTCCACTTT.

This clonotype was counted many times. The rearrangement joins TRBV6-2 or TRBV6-3 to TRBJ2-3; D gene ambiguous. There are 16 residues in the CDR3. Germline CDR1 is MNHEY and CDR2 is SVGEGT. Trimming left V 2 bases short and J 0 bases short, with 12 bases between. CDR3 loop: CASSYGRASSTDTQYF. The CDR3 coding sequence is TGTGCCAGCAGTTACGGCCGGGCCTCTAGCACAGATACGCAGTATTTT.

This clonotype was seen a handful of times. The rearrangement links TRBV12-3 or TRBV12-4 to TRBJ1-5; D is unresolved. V was clipped by 8 bases and J by 0 bases, with 11 bases between them. The CDR3 is made up of 14 amino acids. For the CDR3, the DNA is TGTGCCAGCCAAGCGGAGATTAGCAATCAGCCCCAGCATTTT. It encodes CASQAEISNQPQHF.

In this sample, this clonotype turned up a few times. V and J are TRBV20-1 and TRBJ2-3; the match to TRBD2 covers 16 bases. The CDR3 loop spans 16 amino acids. Germline lookup yields CDR1 DFQATT and CDR2 SNEGSKA (reference sequence). Germline trimming cut 3 bases from V and 5 bases from J; bases unmatched to any gene: 5. Here the CDR3 reads CSASLGLAGGVDTQYF. CDR3 coding DNA: TGCAGTGCTAGTTTGGGACTAGCGGGGGGGGTAGATACGCAGTATTTT.

This clonotype was detected only a few times. The J gene is TRBJ2-2, the V gene TRBV5-1; D might be TRBD2 (6 bases). The V end was cut by 1 base, the J end by 7 bases, with 14 bases between. Germline V gene lookup returns CDR1 SGHRS and CDR2 YFSETQ. The CDR3 runs 15 residues. CDR3 sequence reads: CASSLSGELSGELFF. DNA of the CDR3: TGCGCCAGCAGCTTGTCGGGGGAATTGAGCGGGGAGCTGTTTTTT.

The V and J genes are TRBV6-1 and TRBJ2-7; D is ambiguous. The V end lost 7 bases, the J end lost 7 bases, and 17 bases lay between the germline ends. The CDR3 length is 13 residues. CDR1 and CDR2 from the germline V gene are MNHNS and SASEGT. CDR3 DNA: TGTGCCAGCAAGATGGACGGTGCTTGGGAGCAGTACTTC. It yields the protein CASKMDGAWEQYF.

This clonotype was counted at least ten times. This chain links TRBV29-1 with TRBJ2-5; weak D call: TRBD2 (5 bases). The CDR3 runs to 13 residues. Per the germline V gene, CDR1 is SQVTM and CDR2 is ANQGSEA. V was pared by 2 bases and J by 4 bases, with 11 bases between. The CDR3 bases are TGCAGCGTTGAAACGGTCGCGGGAGAGACCCAGTACTTC. This codes for CSVETVAGETQYF.